This T cell receptor (beta chain) was sequenced in a study of T cells after yellow fever vaccination. The germline CDR1 and CDR2 sequences are SGHVS and FNYEAQ. V lost 3 bases to trimming and J lost 8 bases, with 20 bases between them. This CDR3 is 16 amino acids long. TCRdb passed the 5' RACE reads through MiXCR, listing each CDR3 protein once. This table has tens of thousands of distinct CDR3 sequences, 7.4% appearing once. This clonotype showed up many times. The sequenced sample was CD8+ T cells sorted from PBMCs, obtained 15 days after the yellow fever booster vaccination. The receptor was derived from a man aged 30-40 years who received the YFV17D yellow fever vaccine. The chain recombines TRBV7-6 with TRBJ2-1, with D hard to call. CDR3 nucleotides: TGTGCCAGCAGCTTCAGCTTTCCTGGCGGAACGGATGAGCAGTTCTTC. It translates to CASSFSFPGGTDEQFF. Full variable domain (missing parts from reference TRBV7-6 and TRBJ2-1): GAGVSQSPRYKVTKRGQDVALRCDPISGHVSLYWYRQALGQGPEFLTYFNYEAQQDKSGLPNDRFSAERPEGSISTLTIQRTEQRDSAMYRCASSFSFPGGTDEQFFGPGTRLTVL.